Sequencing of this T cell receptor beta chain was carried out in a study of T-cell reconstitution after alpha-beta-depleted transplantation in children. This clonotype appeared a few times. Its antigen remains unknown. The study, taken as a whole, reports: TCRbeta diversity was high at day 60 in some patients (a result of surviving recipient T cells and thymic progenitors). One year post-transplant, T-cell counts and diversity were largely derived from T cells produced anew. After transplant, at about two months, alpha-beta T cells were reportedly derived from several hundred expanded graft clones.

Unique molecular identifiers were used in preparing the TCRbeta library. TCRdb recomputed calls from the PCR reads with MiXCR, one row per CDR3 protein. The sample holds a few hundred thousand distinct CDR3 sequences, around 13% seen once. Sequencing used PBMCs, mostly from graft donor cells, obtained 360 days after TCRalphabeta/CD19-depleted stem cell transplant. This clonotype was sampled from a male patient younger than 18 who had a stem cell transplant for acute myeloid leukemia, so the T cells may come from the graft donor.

CDR3 protein: CASSLGQGAEETQYF. The DNA for the CDR3 is TGCGCCAGCAGCTTGGGTCAGGGGGCGGAAGAGACCCAGTACTTC. The chain recombines TRBV5-1 with TRBJ2-5; the match to TRBD1 covers 8 bases. The length of the CDR3 is 15 residues. The trim removed 0 bases at V and 3 bases at J, leaving 4 bases unmatched. Germline lookup yields CDR1 SGHRS and CDR2 YFSETQ. Full variable domain (rest looked up from reference TRBV5-1 and TRBJ2-5): KAGVTQTPRYLIKTRGQQVTLSCSPISGHRSVSWYQQTPGQGLQFLFEYFSETQRNKGNFPGRFSGRQFSNSRSEMNVSTLELGDSALYLCASSLGQGAEETQYFGPGTRLLVL.